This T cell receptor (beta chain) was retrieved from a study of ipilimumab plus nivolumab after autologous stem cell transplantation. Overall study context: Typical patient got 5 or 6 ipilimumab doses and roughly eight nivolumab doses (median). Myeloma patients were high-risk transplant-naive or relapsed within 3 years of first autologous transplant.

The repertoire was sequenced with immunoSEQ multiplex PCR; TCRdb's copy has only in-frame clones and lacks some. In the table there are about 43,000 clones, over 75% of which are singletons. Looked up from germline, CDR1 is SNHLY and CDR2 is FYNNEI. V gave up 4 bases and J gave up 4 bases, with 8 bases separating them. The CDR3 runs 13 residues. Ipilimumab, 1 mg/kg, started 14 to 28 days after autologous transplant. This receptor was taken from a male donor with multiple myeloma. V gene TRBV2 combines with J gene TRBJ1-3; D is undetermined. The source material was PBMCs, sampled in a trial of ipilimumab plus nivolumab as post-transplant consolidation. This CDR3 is CASSAWPGNTIYF. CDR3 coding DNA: TGTGCCAGCAGTGCGTGGCCCGGAAACACCATATATTTT.